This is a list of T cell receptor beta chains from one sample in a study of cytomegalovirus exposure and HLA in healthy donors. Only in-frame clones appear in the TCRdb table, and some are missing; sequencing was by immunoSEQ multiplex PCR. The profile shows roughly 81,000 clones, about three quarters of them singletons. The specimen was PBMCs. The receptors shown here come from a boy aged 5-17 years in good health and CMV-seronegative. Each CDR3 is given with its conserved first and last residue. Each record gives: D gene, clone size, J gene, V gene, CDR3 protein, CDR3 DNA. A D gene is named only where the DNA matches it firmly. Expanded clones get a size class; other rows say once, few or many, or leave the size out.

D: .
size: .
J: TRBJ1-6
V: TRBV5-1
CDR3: CASSLATNSPLHF
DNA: TGCGCCAGCAGCTTGGCAACAAATTCACCCCTCCACTTT

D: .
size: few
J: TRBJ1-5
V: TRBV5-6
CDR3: CASSLGGLYSNQPQHF
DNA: TGTGCCAGCAGCTTGGGCGGACTCTATAGCAATCAGCCCCAGCATTTT

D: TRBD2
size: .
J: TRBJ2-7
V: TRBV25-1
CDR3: CASSAPGLAVHEQYF
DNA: TGTGCCAGCAGTGCACCGGGACTAGCGGTCCACGAGCAGTACTTC

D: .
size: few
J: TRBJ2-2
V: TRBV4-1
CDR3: CASSQEAGATGELFF
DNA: TGCGCCAGCAGCCAAGAAGCAGGGGCCACCGGGGAGCTGTTTTTT

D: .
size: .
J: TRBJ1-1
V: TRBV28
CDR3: CASSLSLGAPAEAFF
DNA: TGTGCCAGCAGTTTATCCCTGGGGGCGCCCGCTGAAGCTTTCTTT

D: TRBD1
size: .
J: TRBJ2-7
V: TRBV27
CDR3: CASSLRQGADEQYF
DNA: TGTGCCAGCAGTTTACGACAGGGGGCCGACGAGCAGTACTTC

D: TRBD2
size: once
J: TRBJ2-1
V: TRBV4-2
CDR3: CASSQGLASYNEQFF
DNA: TGTGCCAGCAGCCAGGGACTAGCGTCCTACAATGAGCAGTTCTTC

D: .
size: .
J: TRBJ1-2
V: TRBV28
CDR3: CASSLNYGYTF
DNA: TGTGCCAGCTCCCTGAACTATGGCTACACCTTC

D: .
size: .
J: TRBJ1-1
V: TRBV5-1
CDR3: CASSREGGTEAFF
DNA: TGCGCCAGCAGCCGGGAGGGGGGGACTGAAGCTTTCTTT

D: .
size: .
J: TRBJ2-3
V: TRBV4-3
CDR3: CASSQDLNTDTQYF
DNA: TGCGCCAGCAGCCAAGATCTTAACACAGATACGCAGTATTTT

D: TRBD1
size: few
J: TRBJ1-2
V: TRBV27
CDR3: CASSLTGGLSGYTF
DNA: TGTGCCAGCAGCCTTACAGGGGGCTTAAGTGGCTACACCTTC

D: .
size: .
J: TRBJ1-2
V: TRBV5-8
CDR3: CASRKEQVPYGYTF
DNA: TGTGCCAGCAGGAAGGAACAGGTCCCGTATGGCTACACCTTC

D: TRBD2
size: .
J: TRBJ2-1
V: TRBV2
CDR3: CASSWGLEEQFF
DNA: TGTGCCAGCAGTTGGGGACTAGAGGAGCAGTTCTTC

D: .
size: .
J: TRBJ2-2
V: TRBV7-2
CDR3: CASSNIRTTGELFF
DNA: TGTGCCAGCAGCAATATCAGGACTACCGGGGAGCTGTTTTTT

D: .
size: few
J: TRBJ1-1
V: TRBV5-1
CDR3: CASSLEGVETEAFF
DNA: TGCGCCAGCAGCTTGGAAGGGGTTGAGACTGAAGCTTTCTTT

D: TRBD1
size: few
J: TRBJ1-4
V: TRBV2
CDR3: CASSATGGANEKLFF
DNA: TGTGCCAGCAGTGCTACAGGGGGAGCAAATGAAAAACTGTTTTTT

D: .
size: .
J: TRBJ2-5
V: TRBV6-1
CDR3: CASSEVDTGTQYF
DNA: TGTGCCAGCAGTGAAGTGGACACTGGGACCCAGTACTTC

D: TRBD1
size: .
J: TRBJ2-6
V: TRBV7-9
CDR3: CASSWDSSGANVLTF
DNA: TGTGCCAGCAGCTGGGACAGCTCTGGGGCCAACGTCCTGACTTTC

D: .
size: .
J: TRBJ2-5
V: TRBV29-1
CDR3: CSVEGRRRRAPYF
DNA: TGCAGCGTTGAAGGACGAAGAAGGAGGGCTCCGTACTTC

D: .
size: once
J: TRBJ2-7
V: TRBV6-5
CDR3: CATTVGETYEQYF
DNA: TGTGCCACCACGGTTGGAGAGACCTACGAGCAGTACTTC